Below, 28 T cell receptor beta chains from the same sample are listed, as sequenced in a study of T cell clonality in common variable immunodeficiency. Study results and caveats: Fewer deletions and N-nucleotide insertions were reportedly seen in common variable immunodeficiency TCR beta sequences.

Generated by immunoSEQ multiplex PCR, the TCRdb table keeps only in-frame clones and is missing some. This set yields about 28,000 clones and no singletons; the top ten hold less than 3.5%. The antigens for these receptors are not known. The source material was peripheral blood mononuclear cells. These receptors all stem from a human donor with common variable immunodeficiency.

This clone was recorded a few times. Coverage ceases 3 residues before the CDR3 finishes, and the germline J gene fills in the end. The rearrangement links TRBV2 to TRBJ1-2, with 11 bases matching TRBD1. The germline CDR1 and CDR2 sequences are SNHLY and FYNNEI. The CDR3 is 12 residues long. The CDR3 DNA, read in part, is TGTGCCAGTAGGACAGGGGGCTGGGGC. Protein: CASRTGGWG. The full CDR3 protein is CASRTGGWGYTF.

In this sample, this clone turned up many times. From the germline J gene comes the end of the CDR3, since the read stops 3 residues before it. The rearrangement uses TRBV19 and TRBJ1-5; TRBD1 agrees at 8 bases. The CDR3 is 14 residues long. V lost 7 bases, J lost 0 bases, and 2 bases stayed unmatched. Germline CDR1 reads LNHDA; CDR2 reads SQIVND (reference sequence). The sequenced CDR3 bases are TGTGCCAGTACCCAGGGGGCTAGCAATCAGCCC. The encoded protein is CASTQGASNQP. The whole CDR3 sequence reads CASTQGASNQPQHF.

This clone was found many times. The read comes to an end 3 residues before the CDR3 does, leaving the germline J gene to fill in the end. The chain is built from TRBV14 and TRBJ2-1, with 8 bases aligning to TRBD2. The CDR3 length is 15 residues. The germline CDR1 and CDR2 sequences are SGHDN and FVKESK. V shed 4 bases and J 6 bases; nucleotides not matched to a gene: 8. CDR3 DNA (partial): TGTGCCAGCAGCCTGAGCGGGAGTCGGCTCAATGAG. Residues: CASSLSGSRLNE. From start to end, the CDR3 is CASSLSGSRLNEQFF. The whole variable domain, filled in from reference TRBV14 and TRBJ2-1, reads EAGVTQFPSHSVIEKGQTVTLRCDPISGHDNLYWYRRVMGKEIKFLLHFVKESKQDESGMPNNRFLAERTGGTYSTLKVQPAELEDSGVYFCASSLSGSRLNEQFFGPGTRLTVL.

There are many counts of this clone. The covered CDR3 bases are TGTGCCAGCAGCTTAAGAGCGGAGGGCTCCTACAATGAG. It translates to CASSLRAEGSYNE. The CDR3 in full is CASSLRAEGSYNEQFF. The rearrangement joins TRBV7-8 to TRBJ2-1; possible D gene TRBD2, 6 bases. The sequence runs out 3 residues before the end of the CDR3; the remainder is reconstructed from the germline J gene. CDR1 SGHVS and CDR2 FQNEAQ come from the germline V gene. There are 16 residues in the CDR3. V was shortened by 2 bases and J by 0 bases, with 11 bases between the two germline ends.

Details on this clone: The read ends 3 residues shy of where the CDR3 ends; the end is completed using the germline J gene. The genes are TRBV20-1 and TRBJ1-1; 7 bases are shared with TRBD1. The germline CDR1 and CDR2 sequences are DFQATT and SNEGSKA (reference sequence). This CDR3 is built from 13 residues. The V segment lost 5 bases and the J segment 1 base; nucleotides outside the gene matches: 4. CDR3 DNA, as far as it was read: TGCAGTGCTCCCGGACAGGCGAACACTGAA. Its protein is CSAPGQANTE. The whole CDR3 region reads CSAPGQANTEAFF.

This clone was seen ten or more times. CDR3 in amino acids: CSARTPVRGTDTQYF. The sequenced CDR3 bases are TGCAGTGCTAGAACCCCGGTCAGGGGCACAGATACG. This chain connects TRBV20-1 to TRBJ2-3, with D perhaps matching TRBD1 (5 bases). The read stops 3 residues short of the end of the CDR3; the missing end is completed from the germline J gene. The V gene's germline CDR1 is DFQATT and CDR2 SNEGSKA (reference sequence). V lost 2 bases, J lost 1 base, and 13 bases lay in between. The CDR3 consists of 15 residues.

This clone came up many times. The read is 3 residues too short to cover the CDR3 end, so that end is filled in from the germline J gene. The gene calls are TRBV27 and TRBJ2-1; D may be TRBD2 (5 bases). The V and J ends lost 2 bases and 0 bases respectively, with 11 bases between them. Germline V gene lookup returns CDR1 MNHEY and CDR2 SMNVEV (reference sequence). The CDR3 contains 16 residues. The CDR3: CASSLVAGNSYNEQFF. The sequenced part of the CDR3 DNA is TGTGCCAGCAGTTTAGTTGCGGGCAACTCCTACAATGAG.

CDR3 DNA (partial): TGTGCCAGCAGCACCTTACGGGACACCGCCTACGAG. Protein sequence: CASSTLRDTAYE. The whole CDR3 region reads CASSTLRDTAYEQYF. This chain joins TRBV6-7 and TRBJ2-7; D possibly corresponds to TRBD1 (6 bases). The read terminates 3 residues ahead of where the CDR3 ends, so the germline J gene completes it. Being an ORF, TRBV6-7 has a function that is uncertain. The CDR3 sequence is 15 residues long. Trimming pared 6 bases from V and 2 bases from J, leaving 17 bases between.

This clone was observed a handful of times. The read terminates 3 residues ahead of where the CDR3 ends, so the germline J gene completes it. This sequence joins TRBV5-1 and TRBJ2-5; 8 bases map to TRBD1. This CDR3 has 13 residues. The J segment lost 4 bases and the V segment lost 7 bases, leaving 6 bases of the junction unmatched. Germline lookup yields CDR1 SGHRS and CDR2 YFSETQ. This chain's CDR3 is CASGQGARETQYF. Incomplete CDR3 DNA: TGCGCCAGCGGTCAGGGGGCTCGAGAGACC.

This clone was counted a few times. The CDR3 extends 3 residues past the end of the read, so its final part is completed from the germline J gene. This rearrangement joins TRBV6-1 to TRBJ2-3; tentative D call: TRBD1 (6 bases). Trimming took 3 bases from V and 1 from J, leaving 8 bases between them. Germline V gives CDR1 MNHNS, CDR2 SASEGT. The CDR3 is made up of 14 amino acids. The CDR3 loop is CASSEDSRTDTQYF. The sequenced CDR3 bases are TGTGCCAGCAGTGAGGACAGCCGCACAGATACG.

At least ten counts were recorded for this clone. With the read ending 3 residues before the CDR3 end, the germline J gene is used to fill in that end. The rearrangement uses TRBV7-9 and TRBJ2-7, with 12 bases lining up with TRBD2. Germline CDR1 and CDR2: SEHNR and FQNEAQ (reference sequence). The length of the CDR3 is 14 residues. After removal of 5 bases from V and 6 bases from J, the junction contained 5 bases not matched to a gene. This CDR3 reads CASSPSGRAFEQYF. The CDR3 DNA, read in part, is TGTGCCAGCAGCCCTAGCGGGAGGGCTTTCGAG.

This clone was counted many times. Coverage ceases 3 residues before the CDR3 finishes, and the germline J gene fills in the end. The J gene is TRBJ2-1, the V gene TRBV10-3, with TRBD2 identical over 12 bases. Per germline, CDR1 ENHRY and CDR2 SYGVKD. The ends lost 5 bases at V and 7 bases at J; junction bases unmatched: 3. CDR3 length equals 14 residues. The CDR3 loop is CAISTSGRRNEQFF. The CDR3 DNA, read in part, is TGTGCCATCAGTACTAGCGGGAGGCGGAATGAG.

Ten or more counts support this clone. The CDR3 extends 3 residues past the end of the read, so its final part is completed from the germline J gene. The rearrangement joins TRBV6-1 to TRBJ1-3, with TRBD1 as a possible D gene (6 bases). From germline, CDR1 is MNHNS and CDR2 SASEGT. CDR3 length: 15 residues. V was shortened by 0 bases and J by 2 bases, with 8 bases between the two germline ends. The part of the CDR3 DNA that was read is TGTGCCAGCAGTGAAGCTTCAGGGGCTGGAAACACC. Translation gives CASSEASGAGNT. From start to end, the CDR3 is CASSEASGAGNTIYF.

This clone was seen repeatedly, ten times or more. The read is 3 residues too short to cover the CDR3 end, so that end is filled in from the germline J gene. J is TRBJ2-7 and V is TRBV19; TRBD1 might be the D (6 bases). Trimming took off 5 bases at V and 0 bases at J, with 14 bases between the two ends. This CDR3 comprises 15 residues. Germline-derived CDR1 and CDR2 are LNHDA and SQIVND (reference sequence). CDR3 amino acids: CASSPRRDNSYEQYF. CDR3 bases read: TGTGCCAGTAGTCCTCGCCGGGACAACTCCTACGAG.

This clone was observed at least ten times. The read ends 3 residues shy of where the CDR3 ends; the end is completed using the germline J gene. This chain uses TRBV20-1 with TRBJ2-4; D is possibly TRBD1 (6 bases). This CDR3 has 16 amino acids. Trimming removed 3 bases from V and 0 bases from J, with 15 bases in between. Germline V gives CDR1 DFQATT, CDR2 SNEGSKA (reference sequence). Here the CDR3 reads CSASSPSRGAKNIQYF. The sequenced CDR3 bases are TGCAGTGCTAGCTCCCCGTCCAGGGGAGCCAAAAACATT.

This clone was picked up many times. The read ends 3 residues shy of where the CDR3 ends; the end is completed using the germline J gene. The V call is TRBV7-6, the J call TRBJ1-1; 8 nucleotides align to TRBD1. The V segment lost 2 bases and the J segment 6 bases; nucleotides outside the gene matches: 11. Germline CDR1 and CDR2: SGHVS and FNYEAQ. The CDR3 totals 16 residues. Partial CDR3 DNA: TGTGCCAGCAGCTTACGGGTTGACAGGGGCAGGGCTGAA. Translation gives CASSLRVDRGRAE. The CDR3 in full is CASSLRVDRGRAEAFF.

This clone has at least ten counts. The CDR3 DNA, read in part, is TGTGCCAGCTCACCCTCCCGGGACAGGGCCTACGAG. This gives the protein CASSPSRDRAYE. The full CDR3 is CASSPSRDRAYEQYF. V and J are TRBV18 and TRBJ2-7; the match to TRBD1 covers 9 bases. The read ends 3 residues shy of where the CDR3 ends; the end is completed using the germline J gene. J was trimmed by 2 bases and V by 3 bases; bases with no gene match: 5. The V gene's germline CDR1 is KGHSH and CDR2 LQKENI. The CDR3 spans 15 residues.

This clone was seen repeatedly, ten times or more. CDR3 residues: CSAPATSTSTDTQYF. CDR3 bases read: TGCAGTGCTCCTGCGACTAGTACATCCACAGATACG. The genes are TRBV20-1 and TRBJ2-3; D possibly corresponds to TRBD2 (6 bases). The missing CDR3 end, 3 residues past where the read stops, is filled in from the germline J gene. CDR1 DFQATT and CDR2 SNEGSKA come from the germline V gene (reference sequence). CDR3 length: 15 residues. The ends were cut back, 5 bases at V and 2 bases at J, with 17 bases in the middle.

This clone was observed a handful of times. The sequence runs out 3 residues before the end of the CDR3; the remainder is reconstructed from the germline J gene. The chain is built from TRBV5-1 and TRBJ2-1, with TRBD2 identical over 8 bases. The germline gives CDR1 SGHRS, CDR2 YFSETQ. V trimming: 1 base; J trimming: 4 bases; junction bases outside the gene matches: 7. The CDR3 length is 16 residues. Incomplete CDR3 DNA: TGCGCCAGCAGCTTGAGCTTAGCGGGACAATACAATGAG. Translated, it gives CASSLSLAGQYNE. The full CDR3 protein reads CASSLSLAGQYNEQFF.

This clone was detected ten times or more. The CDR3 is cut off 3 residues early in the read; its end comes from the germline J gene. The chain employs TRBV28 and TRBJ2-7, with D possibly TRBD2 on 5 matching bases. V was pared by 11 bases and J by 3 bases, with 20 bases between. This CDR3 is 14 amino acids long. From germline, CDR1 is MDHEN and CDR2 SYDVKM. CDR3: CAWGSGNSLYEQYF. CDR3 DNA, as far as it was read: TGTGCCTGGGGTTCGGGGAACTCACTCTACGAG. Based on the CDR3 plus reference TRBV28 and TRBJ2-7, the full variable domain is DVKVTQSSRYLVKRTGEKVFLECVQDMDHENMFWYRQDPGLGLRLIYFSYDVKMKEKGDIPEGYSVSREKKERFSLILESASTNQTSMYLCAWGSGNSLYEQYFGPGTRLTVT.

This clone was picked up a small number of times. The read ends 3 residues before the CDR3 terminus; that terminus is restored from the germline J gene. V and J are TRBV14 and TRBJ2-7; D might be TRBD2 (6 bases). V was shortened by 5 bases and J by 4 bases, with 15 bases between the two germline ends. Germline CDR1 reads SGHDN; CDR2 reads FVKESK. This CDR3 contains 14 residues. CDR3 region: CASSSGLHHYEQYF. CDR3 DNA, as far as it was read: TGTGCCAGCAGCTCGGGACTCCATCATTACGAG.

With respect to this clone: The read terminates 3 residues ahead of where the CDR3 ends, so the germline J gene completes it. The chain recombines TRBV7-9 with TRBJ2-7, with D possibly matching TRBD1 (5 bases). V dropped 5 bases and J dropped 3 bases, with 17 bases sitting between them. CDR1 SEHNR and CDR2 FQNEAQ come from the germline V gene (reference sequence). The CDR3 totals 15 residues. The covered CDR3 bases are TGTGCCAGCAGCAGGACCGCCTTGGGGCACTACGAG. It yields the protein CASSRTALGHYE. The complete CDR3 protein is CASSRTALGHYEQYF.

This clone was observed a few times. With the read ending 3 residues before the CDR3 end, the germline J gene is used to fill in that end. The chain links TRBV30 to TRBJ1-6; TRBD1 might be the D (6 bases). CDR3 length equals 14 residues. The V end lost 4 bases, the J end lost 7 bases, and 14 bases lay between the germline ends. Germline V gene sequence: CDR1 GTSNPN, CDR2 SVGIG (reference sequence). CDR3 sequence reads: CAWKEQGRNSPLHF. The DNA read from the CDR3 is TGTGCCTGGAAGGAACAGGGCAGGAATTCACCC.

About this clone: Sequencing ends 3 residues short of the CDR3 end; the germline J gene provides the rest. The chain recombines TRBV11-2 with TRBJ2-1; 9 bases fit TRBD2. The CDR3 extends over 15 amino acids. Germline values: CDR1 SGHAT, CDR2 FQNNGV. V lost 3 bases and J lost 5; bases outside the gene matches: 5. This CDR3 is CASSLRGRADNEQFF. The sequenced CDR3 bases are TGTGCCAGCAGCTTGCGCGGGAGGGCGGACAATGAG.

This clone was counted at least ten times. Read sequence stops 3 residues before the CDR3 end, and the germline J gene provides the missing end. The chain joins TRBV30 to TRBJ2-2; 10 bases are a match to TRBD2. Germline loops: CDR1 GTSNPN, CDR2 SVGIG (reference sequence). The CDR3 is 14 amino acids. The trim removed 0 bases at V and 8 bases at J, leaving 3 bases unmatched. The DNA read from the CDR3 is TGTGCCTGGAGTGTAGCGGGAGGGCCGGGGGAG. Amino acids: CAWSVAGGPGE. The full CDR3 protein is CAWSVAGGPGELFF.

This clone was observed a handful of times. The sequenced fragment ends 3 residues before the CDR3 boundary, so the rest is inferred from the germline J gene. The genes are TRBV7-3 and TRBJ2-1; 8 nucleotides align to TRBD2. The J segment lost 0 bases and the V segment lost 0 bases, leaving 1 base of the junction unmatched. CDR3 length: 16 residues. Germline V lookup: CDR1 SGHTA, CDR2 FQGTGA. The sequenced part of the CDR3 DNA is TGTGCCAGCAGCTTAACTAGCGGGACCTCCTACAATGAG. The encoded protein is CASSLTSGTSYNE. The whole CDR3 protein reads CASSLTSGTSYNEQFF.

This clone has more than one count but fewer than ten. Sequencing ends 3 residues short of the CDR3 end; the germline J gene provides the rest. The chain recombines TRBV6-1 with TRBJ1-1; a weak D match, TRBD1 (6 bases). V gave up 0 bases and J gave up 0 bases, with 17 bases separating them. This CDR3 spans 18 amino acids. Germline lookup yields CDR1 MNHNS and CDR2 SASEGT. The part of the CDR3 DNA that was read is TGTGCCAGCAGTGAAGCGGGACACGCCGAAATATTGAACACTGAA. Amino acids: CASSEAGHAEILNTE. The whole CDR3 reads CASSEAGHAEILNTEAFF.

A remark on this clone: The sequence runs out 3 residues before the end of the CDR3; the remainder is reconstructed from the germline J gene. The J gene is TRBJ1-2, the V gene TRBV19, with TRBD1 identical over 11 bases. Germline loops: CDR1 LNHDA, CDR2 SQIVND (reference sequence). This CDR3 has 17 amino acids. Losses at the gene ends were 7 bases for V and 4 bases for J; bases not matched to a gene: 14. This chain's CDR3 is CASTAGTGGLYGYGYTF. The DNA read from the CDR3 is TGTGCCAGTACTGCGGGGACAGGGGGACTTTACGGCTATGGC. Looking up the rest from reference TRBV19 and TRBJ1-2 gives the full variable domain: DGGITQSPKYLFRKEGQNVTLSCEQNLNHDAMYWYRQDPGQGLRLIYYSQIVNDFQKGDIAEGYSVSREKKESFPLTVTSAQKNPTAFYLCASTAGTGGLYGYGYTFGSGTRLTVV.